These T cell receptor beta chains were read from a single sample in a study of blood T cell repertoires in COVID-19. The protocol was immunoSEQ multiplex PCR, while the TCRdb copy is restricted to in-frame clones and leaves out a portion. This sample yields about 87,000 clones, of which more than 85% are seen a single time; under 6% belongs to the top ten. The sample comprised peripheral blood. The receptors shown here come from a man between 40 and 49 years old with acute or convalescent COVID-19. The conserved cysteine and the conserved F or W are not part of the CDR3 here.

cdr3_aa,j_call,v_call
ASSEAQGAFTYNSPLH,TRBJ1-6,TRBV6-1
ASIETGVNTEAF,TRBJ1-1,TRBV6-5
AWRPSGRAYEQY,TRBJ2-7,TRBV30
ASSFGDRGEQY,TRBJ2-7,TRBV12-3/TRBV12-4
AISERVSYEQY,TRBJ2-7,TRBV10-3
ASSPRADTQY,TRBJ2-3,TRBV5-6
ASSRGMTNEKLF,TRBJ1-4,TRBV27
ASSPDVGGRNEQF,TRBJ2-1,TRBV4-3
ASSGQGANTGELF,TRBJ2-2,TRBV9
ASRAGTGGSPLH,TRBJ1-6,TRBV27
ASSPTRQTYTGELF,TRBJ2-2,TRBV27
ASSLGPDRGTEAF,TRBJ1-1,TRBV5-4
AWSVLLDTQY,TRBJ2-3,TRBV30
ASSLVRRGPLVRTEAF,TRBJ1-1,TRBV11-2
ASSIGQVFMNTEAF,TRBJ1-1,TRBV19
ASSALRDRGTHRNSPLH,TRBJ1-6,TRBV6-1
AISVTAGVTDYGYT,TRBJ1-2,TRBV10-3
ATSDLKNTGGWDSPLH,TRBJ1-6,TRBV24-1
ASSYSGQGGYT,TRBJ1-2,TRBV6-2/TRBV6-3
ASSQSPEPTNEKLF,TRBJ1-4,TRBV4-1
AIQTGNTIY,TRBJ1-3,TRBV19
AWRPDQRGGETQY,TRBJ2-5,TRBV30
ASSESGGAGGPRYEQY,TRBJ2-7,TRBV10-2
ASSLEAGGVSGANVLT,TRBJ2-6,TRBV5-1
ASSLRTEHSQPQH,TRBJ1-5,TRBV7-3
AMGDSSYNEQF,TRBJ2-1,TRBV10-3
ASSLRTVNYGYT,TRBJ1-2,TRBV7-2
ASSFGLAGRTDTQY,TRBJ2-3,TRBV6-2/TRBV6-3
ASSYTGREGGNTIY,TRBJ1-3,TRBV6-6
SASGLSGRYTDTQY,TRBJ2-3,TRBV20-1
ASSSSGGPASNEKLF,TRBJ1-4,TRBV7-9
ASSLNTGNTEAF,TRBJ1-1,TRBV7-9
ASSIGRQGGSAGELF,TRBJ2-2,TRBV19
ASSPRQGITANYGYT,TRBJ1-2,TRBV6-6
ASSQVKLAGGPGEQY,TRBJ2-7,TRBV3-1/TRBV3-2
ASSKKGRRENTGELF,TRBJ2-2,TRBV21-1
AWRWAENTEAF,TRBJ1-1,TRBV30
SAREATEAF,TRBJ1-1,TRBV20-1